These 25 T cell receptor beta chains originate from one sample sequenced in a study of PD-1 blockade in classical Hodgkin lymphoma. Assay used: immunoSEQ multiplex PCR; TCRdb lists only in-frame clones, some missing. The sample carries roughly 45,000 clones, about 65% recorded once. Every single patient, without exception, relapsed after autologous stem cell transplantation, and brentuximab vedotin exposure varied. Here the sequenced sample was peripheral blood mononuclear cells (PBMCs), taken before the second cycle of nivolumab. These receptors were taken from a human donor with classical Hodgkin lymphoma.

The V and J genes are TRBV19 and TRBJ2-2; TRBD1 is a possible D gene (6 bases). CDR3 length: 14 amino acids. The V end lost 6 bases, the J end lost 2 bases, and 10 bases lay between the germline ends. CDR1 is LNHDA and CDR2 is SQIVND in the germline V gene (reference sequence). The CDR3 region has the DNA TGTGCCAGTAGCCTGGACAGTAACACCGGGGAGCTGTTTTTT. This sequence encodes CASSLDSNTGELFF.

In this sample, this clone turned up a few times. An end of the junction does not agree with germline; a read error may underlie this. The chain links TRBV28 to TRBJ2-4; D not certain. This CDR3 contains 13 residues. In germline, CDR1 is MDHEN, CDR2 SYDVKM. CDR3 nucleotides: TGTGCCAGCAGTAAGGGCCCAGCGCCCTTAGAACACTTC. It encodes CASSKGPAPLEHF. The complete variable domain, with remaining parts taken from reference TRBV28 and TRBJ2-4, reads DVKVTQSSRYLVKRTGEKVFLECVQDMDHENMFWYRQDPGLGLRLIYFSYDVKMKEKGDIPEGYSVSREKKERFSLILESASTNQTSMYLCASSKGPAPLEHFGAGTRLSVL.

V is TRBV28 and J is TRBJ2-7; 15 bases match TRBD2. The J segment lost 2 bases and the V segment lost 4 bases, leaving 21 bases of the junction unmatched. This CDR3 contains 22 residues. Germline values: CDR1 MDHEN, CDR2 SYDVKM. The CDR3 loop is CASSSHRSLSGLAGGITYEQYF. In DNA, the CDR3 is TGTGCCAGCAGTTCTCACCGGAGCCTATCAGGACTAGCGGGAGGGATCACCTACGAGCAGTACTTC.

This clone was observed once. The DNA of the CDR3 is TGTGCCAGCAGCGTCGGGACAGGGGAATACGAGCAGTACTTC. This sequence encodes CASSVGTGEYEQYF. This chain uses TRBV9 with TRBJ2-7; the match to TRBD1 covers 10 bases. There are 14 residues in the CDR3. Germline assignment: CDR1 SGDLS and CDR2 YYNGEE. The J segment lost 4 bases and the V segment lost 2 bases, leaving 3 bases of the junction unmatched.

The chain uses TRBV28 and TRBJ2-3, with 14 bases that match TRBD2. The germline V gene has CDR1 MDHEN and CDR2 SYDVKM. After removal of 4 bases from V and 2 bases from J, the junction contained 14 bases not matched to a gene. The CDR3 has 20 amino acids. CDR3 DNA sequence: TGTGCCAGCAGTTGGCCAGGACTAGCGGGAGGTGAATTGAACACAGATACGCAGTATTTT. Translated, it gives CASSWPGLAGGELNTDTQYF.

The rearrangement uses TRBV27 and TRBJ1-5; no firm D call. Germline V lookup: CDR1 MNHEY, CDR2 SMNVEV (reference sequence). The CDR3 is made up of 14 amino acids. Trimming shortened V by 6 bases and J by 7 bases, and 16 bases separated the two germline ends. As DNA, the CDR3 is TGTGCCAGCAGCGAAGTCCGGTTCGGGCAGCCCCAGCATTTT. Amino acids: CASSEVRFGQPQHF.

The gene calls are TRBV5-4 and TRBJ2-5; TRBD1 agrees at 8 bases. The J segment lost 3 bases and the V segment lost 4 bases, leaving 5 bases of the junction unmatched. This CDR3 region has 14 residues. Per the germline V gene, CDR1 is SGHNT and CDR2 is YYREEE (reference sequence). CDR3 DNA sequence: TGTGCCAGCAGCGGACAGGGTGTTGAAGAGACCCAGTACTTC. Encoded protein: CASSGQGVEETQYF.

The chain is built from TRBV4-1 and TRBJ2-3; D gene uncertain. CDR1 is MGHRA, CDR2 YSYEKL, per germline. V was clipped by 0 bases and J by 0 bases, with 7 bases between them. The CDR3 is made up of 15 amino acids. The CDR3 DNA reads TGCGCCAGCAGCCAAGATGTGGCGAGCACAGATACGCAGTATTTT. Translating it yields CASSQDVASTDTQYF.

In this sample, this clone turned up a few times. This chain links TRBV29-1 with TRBJ1-1, with 11 bases fitting TRBD1. The germline CDR1 and CDR2 sequences are SQVTM and ANQGSEA. Trimming at V came to 4 bases and at J to 10 bases, leaving 11 bases not matched to a gene. The CDR3 extends over 14 amino acids. The CDR3, as DNA: TGCAGCGTTGTTTCGGGACAGGGGGGAATAGGAGCTTTCTTT. Translated: CSVVSGQGGIGAFF.

This chain links TRBV27 with TRBJ1-1; D gene uncertain. Deletions cut 6 bases from V and 0 bases from J, with 11 bases between. The length of the CDR3 is 14 residues. Germline lookup yields CDR1 MNHEY and CDR2 SMNVEV (reference sequence). The DNA of the CDR3 is TGTGCCAGCAGCATAGCGGGTATGAACACTGAAGCTTTCTTT. This translates into CASSIAGMNTEAFF.

The CDR3 region has the DNA TGTGCCAGCAGTGAAGCCATTAATCAGCCCCAGCATTTT. Translating it yields CASSEAINQPQHF. V usage is TRBV6-1 and J usage is TRBJ1-5; no reliable D call. CDR1 MNHNS and CDR2 SASEGT come from the germline V gene. CDR3 length: 13 amino acids. The germline V and J ends were trimmed by 0 bases and 4 bases, with 4 bases remaining between them.

In this sample, this clone is medium-sized. This chain links TRBV27 with TRBJ2-7; the D gene is possibly TRBD1 (6 bases). Per the germline V gene, CDR1 is MNHEY and CDR2 is SMNVEV (reference sequence). Trimming removed 5 bases at V and 0 bases at J, with 11 bases between. The CDR3 covers 14 residues. The CDR3 is CASSSTGPSYEQYF. CDR3 nucleotide sequence: TGTGCCAGCAGTAGTACAGGGCCCTCCTACGAGCAGTACTTC.

This rearrangement joins TRBV7-3 to TRBJ2-3, with D unresolved. The CDR3 is made up of 13 amino acids. Germline V CDR1 and CDR2: SGHTA, FQGTGA. With 6 bases removed from V and 3 bases from J, the gap between germline ends came to 10 bases. The CDR3 nucleotides are TGTGCCAGCAGGGTATCTGGGACAGATACGCAGTATTTT. Protein: CASRVSGTDTQYF.

The chain carries TRBV4-2 and TRBJ2-3; TRBD2 matches 10 bases. CDR1 and CDR2 from the germline V gene are LGHNA and YNFKEQ. The CDR3 loop spans 16 amino acids. Losses at the gene ends were 0 bases for V and 4 bases for J; bases not matched to a gene: 4. The CDR3 loop reads CASSQDSSGRSDTQYF. CDR3 sequence (DNA): TGTGCCAGCAGCCAAGATTCTAGCGGGAGATCAGATACGCAGTATTTT.

The chain has TRBV7-9 and TRBJ2-7, with D uncertain. V was cut by 2 bases and J by 3 bases, with 5 bases left in between. This CDR3 comprises 12 residues. CDR1 is SEHNR, CDR2 FQNEAQ, per germline (reference sequence). The DNA for the CDR3 is TGTGCCAGCAGCTTAAACGACTACGAGCAGTACTTC. It codes for CASSLNDYEQYF.

This chain connects TRBV7-2 to TRBJ2-5; 8 bases align to TRBD1. The germline V gene encodes CDR1 SGHTA and CDR2 FQGNSA. V lost 5 bases to trimming and J lost 5 bases; unmatched junction nucleotides: 10. There are 15 residues in the CDR3. CDR3 loop: CASSTRQGRVETQYF. CDR3 nucleotide sequence: TGTGCCAGCAGCACACGACAGGGGCGGGTGGAGACCCAGTACTTC.

The rearrangement links TRBV6-5 to TRBJ1-1; TRBD1 is a possible D gene (6 bases). The CDR3 has 12 amino acids. Germline lookup yields CDR1 MNHEY and CDR2 SVGAGI. Trimming removed 2 bases from V and 8 bases from J, with 9 bases in between. The CDR3 spells CASSYPTGEAFF. For the CDR3, the DNA is TGTGCCAGCAGTTACCCGACAGGAGAAGCTTTCTTT.

The rearrangement joins TRBV29-1 to TRBJ1-1; D is uncertain. CDR3 length: 16 residues. V lost 5 bases and J lost 1, with 20 bases in between. Germline V gene data show CDR1 as SQVTM and CDR2 as ANQGSEA. In DNA, the CDR3 is TGCAGCGTTCCGAACCTGGGTCAGGATTCGAACACTGAAGCTTTCTTT. This codes for CSVPNLGQDSNTEAFF. Combining the CDR3 with reference TRBV29-1 and TRBJ1-1 gives the whole variable domain SAVISQKPSRDICQRGTSLTIQCQVDSQVTMMFWYRQQPGQSLTLIATANQGSEATYESGFVIDKFPISRPNLTFSTLTVSNMSPEDSSIYLCSVPNLGQDSNTEAFFGQGTRLTVV.

The V call is TRBV19, the J call TRBJ1-2; TRBD1 aligns across 11 bases. The V gene end was trimmed by 5 bases and the J gene end by 2 bases; junction bases not matched to a gene: 4. The CDR3 is 15 amino acids. The germline V gene encodes CDR1 LNHDA and CDR2 SQIVND (reference sequence). The CDR3 loop is CASSEDRGLNYGYTF. CDR3 DNA sequence: TGTGCCAGTAGTGAGGACAGGGGGCTGAACTATGGCTACACCTTC.

This clone was counted only a few times. This sequence joins TRBV11-2 and TRBJ2-5; either TRBD1 or TRBD2 may fit D (7 bases each). The V gene's germline CDR1 is SGHAT and CDR2 FQNNGV. The V and J ends lost 4 bases and 4 bases respectively, with 22 bases between them. The CDR3 extends over 17 amino acids. The CDR3 DNA sequence: TGTGCCAGCAGCTCAGGGGGGGGAGTGGTGCCGGGAGAGACCCAGTACTTC. It specifies CASSSGGGVVPGETQYF.

The genes are TRBV9 and TRBJ2-5, with D perhaps being TRBD1 or TRBD2 (6 bases each). The CDR3 loop spans 13 amino acids. Trimming pared 0 bases from V and 5 bases from J, leaving 8 bases between. Germline assignment: CDR1 SGDLS and CDR2 YYNGEE. The CDR3 nucleotides are TGTGCCAGCAGCGTAGAAGGGGGGGAGACCCAGTACTTC. As protein: CASSVEGGETQYF.

By sample share, this clone is medium-sized. The V and J genes are TRBV7-9 and TRBJ2-2, with TRBD2 as a possible D gene (6 bases). This CDR3 spans 19 amino acids. Germline CDR1 SEHNR, CDR2 FQNEAQ (reference sequence). V gave up 3 bases and J gave up 2 bases, with 22 bases separating them. CDR3 in amino acids: CASSFVRGNERGNTGELFF. Here the CDR3 DNA reads TGTGCCAGCAGCTTCGTCCGGGGGAACGAGAGGGGAAACACCGGGGAGCTGTTTTTT. Variable domain in full (rest from reference TRBV7-9 and TRBJ2-2): DTGVSQNPRHKITKRGQNVTFRCDPISEHNRLYWYRQTLGQGPEFLTYFQNEAQLEKSRLLSDRFSAERPKGSFSTLEIQRTEQGDSAMYLCASSFVRGNERGNTGELFFGEGSRLTVL.

This rearrangement joins TRBV28 to TRBJ2-3; 7 bases agree with TRBD2. Per the germline V gene, CDR1 is MDHEN and CDR2 is SYDVKM. The J segment lost 1 base and the V segment lost 3 bases, leaving 7 bases of the junction unmatched. The CDR3 is made up of 16 amino acids. This CDR3 is CASSLTSPGGTDTQYF. Here the CDR3 DNA reads TGTGCCAGCAGTTTGACTAGCCCCGGGGGCACAGATACGCAGTATTTT.

In DNA, the CDR3 is TGCGCCAGCAGCTCAACCGGGAGTGCAGATACGCAGTATTTT. Residues: CASSSTGSADTQYF. This chain connects TRBV5-1 to TRBJ2-3; D may be TRBD2 (6 bases). V was shortened by 3 bases and J by 4 bases, with 12 bases between the two germline ends. The length of the CDR3 is 14 residues. Germline V CDR1 and CDR2: SGHRS, YFSETQ.

A few counts support this clone. V is TRBV16 and J is TRBJ1-1; the D is unclear. The germline V gene has CDR1 KGHSY and CDR2 FQNENV. The CDR3 has 14 amino acids. V lost 1 base and J lost 5, with 11 bases in between. CDR3 amino acids: CASSQLAGRTEAFF. In nucleotides, the CDR3 is TGTGCCAGCAGCCAATTGGCGGGGAGGACTGAAGCTTTCTTT.